These T cell receptor beta chains were read from a single sample in a study of spatial heterogeneity in lung cancer. TCRdb reprocessed the 5' RACE reads via MiXCR and lists one record per CDR3 protein. This sample yields about 22,000 distinct CDR3 sequences, of which around 2.8% are seen a single time; approximately 7.7% belongs to the top ten. The specimen was lung tumor tissue, collected at surgery. All receptors come from a male donor with early-stage non-small cell lung cancer. The CDR3 runs from the conserved cysteine through the conserved F or W. A D gene is named only where the DNA matches it firmly. Rows may omit the clone size; those that give it use once, few, many or a size class.

v_call	clone_size	d_call	j_call	cdr3_aa	cdr3_nt
TRBV11-2	medium-sized	TRBD2	TRBJ2-3	CASSLDGLAGDTDTQYF	TGTGCCAGCAGCTTAGATGGACTAGCGGGAGATACAGATACGCAGTATTTT
TRBV12-3/TRBV12-4	many	TRBD1	TRBJ1-4	CASSLEQGLGEKLFF	TGTGCCAGCAGTTTAGAACAGGGGTTAGGGGAAAAACTGTTTTTT
TRBV24-1	many	.	TRBJ1-6	CATKKGRSLSSYNSPLHF	TGTGCCACCAAGAAAGGACGGAGCCTAAGCTCCTATAATTCACCCCTCCACTTT
TRBV27	many	.	TRBJ2-6	CASSPNQGLVGANVLTF	TGTGCCAGCAGTCCGAACCAGGGGCTCGTAGGGGCCAACGTCCTGACTTTC
TRBV5-4	many	.	TRBJ2-6	CASSIDSSGANVLTF	TGTGCCAGCAGCATCGACAGCTCTGGGGCCAACGTCCTGACTTTC
TRBV7-3	.	TRBD1	TRBJ1-6	CASSLGTGNSLHF	TGTGCCAGCAGCTTAGGGACAGGCAATTCCCTCCACTTT
TRBV6-5	many	TRBD1	TRBJ1-2	CASRLRGGGYTF	TGTGCCAGCAGGCTCAGGGGGGGCGGCTACACCTTC
TRBV6-2/TRBV6-3	many	.	TRBJ1-1	CASSYSRRTDEAFF	TGTGCCAGCAGTTACTCCCGGCGGACCGATGAAGCTTTCTTT
TRBV4-1	many	.	TRBJ2-7	CASSQDKDQFSYEQYF	TGCGCCAGCAGCCAAGATAAGGACCAATTTTCCTACGAGCAGTACTTC
TRBV12-3/TRBV12-4	many	.	TRBJ1-2	CASRRAGESYGYTF	TGTGCCAGCAGGCGCGCAGGGGAAAGCTATGGCTACACCTTC
TRBV24-1	many	.	TRBJ2-3	CATSGVDGRSSTDTQYF	TGTGCCACCAGTGGAGTGGACGGCCGTTCTAGCACAGATACGCAGTATTTT
TRBV6-2/TRBV6-3	many	.	TRBJ2-5	CASSWLGETQYF	TGTGCCAGCAGTTGGCTGGGGGAGACCCAGTACTTC
TRBV6-1	many	TRBD2	TRBJ2-2	CASSEVAGTSANTGELFF	TGTGCCAGCAGTGAAGTTGCCGGGACTAGCGCGAACACCGGGGAGCTGTTTTTT
TRBV2	large	TRBD1	TRBJ1-1	CASSERQGPTEAFF	TGTGCCAGCAGTGAGAGACAGGGACCCACTGAAGCTTTCTTT
TRBV7-9	many	.	TRBJ1-2	CASSLSSATRGYTF	TGTGCCAGCAGCTTATCCTCCGCCACTCGTGGCTACACCTTC
TRBV12-3/TRBV12-4	many	.	TRBJ1-5	CASSLISISPQHF	TGTGCCAGCAGTTTAATTAGCATCTCCCCCCAGCATTTT
TRBV29-1	medium-sized	TRBD1	TRBJ2-3	CSVGTGPTDTQYF	TGCAGCGTCGGGACAGGGCCCACAGATACGCAGTATTTT
TRBV13	many	.	TRBJ1-1	CASSLGRGLGTEAFF	TGTGCCAGCAGCTTAGGGAGGGGCTTGGGCACTGAAGCTTTCTTT
TRBV30	many	.	TRBJ2-1	CAWSGLEAKRQFF	TGTGCCTGGAGCGGGCTTGAGGCAAAGAGGCAGTTCTTC
TRBV7-2	many	.	TRBJ2-3	CASSLAGGGADTQYF	TGTGCCAGCAGCTTAGCGGGAGGGGGGGCAGATACGCAGTATTTT
TRBV4-2	many	TRBD2	TRBJ2-3	CASSQVSGRGRAGDTQYF	TGTGCCAGCAGCCAAGTCTCAGGTAGAGGGAGGGCAGGGGATACGCAGTATTTT
TRBV10-3	many	TRBD1	TRBJ1-6	CAISDRASDNSPLHF	TGTGCCATCTCGGACAGGGCGTCCGATAATTCACCCCTCCACTTT